A single TCR beta chain is shown here with its context. The antigen is undetermined. This specimen belongs to a study of blood T cells in healthy people across ages. Notes on the study in general: The authors considered diversity estimates from one million T cells to be underestimates. Possibly, changes in expanded clonotypes were confounded because donor CMV status was unknown.

The V gene end was trimmed by 5 bases and the J gene end by 3 bases; junction bases not matched to a gene: 6. CDR1 and CDR2 from the germline V gene are SEHNR and FQNEAQ (reference sequence). The CDR3 consists of 15 residues. A second PCR of 7 to 11 cycles used a sample-barcoded 5' primer and a J-beta primer mix. Using its own MiXCR run on the 5' RACE reads, TCRdb lists one record per CDR3 protein. Here the sample spans roughly 800,000 distinct CDR3 sequences, more than 20% being singletons. This same sample was also taken into another study, of T cells of mothers and their children. That study reports: The second PCR used the M1S primer, and this primer added sample barcodes and 2-4 random nucleotides.

The sample consisted of blood. The origin of this receptor is a boy aged 10-17 years in good health. The chain is built from TRBV7-9 and TRBJ2-4; TRBD2 aligns across 8 bases. In DNA form, the CDR3 reads TGTGCCAGCAGCCCGACGGGGGGGGGCAAAAACATTCAGTACTTC. This translates into CASSPTGGGKNIQYF.